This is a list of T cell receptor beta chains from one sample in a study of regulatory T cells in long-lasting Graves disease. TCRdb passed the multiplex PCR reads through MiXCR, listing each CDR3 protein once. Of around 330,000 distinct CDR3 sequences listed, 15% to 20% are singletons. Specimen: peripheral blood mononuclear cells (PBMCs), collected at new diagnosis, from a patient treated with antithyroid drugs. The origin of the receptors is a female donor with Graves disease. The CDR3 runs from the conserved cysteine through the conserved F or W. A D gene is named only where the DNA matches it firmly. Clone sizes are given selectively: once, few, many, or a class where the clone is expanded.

cdr3_aa: CSARKGTGGDYGYTF; cdr3_nt: TGCAGTGCTAGAAAGGGGACAGGGGGCGACTATGGCTACACCTTC; j_call: TRBJ1-2; clone_size: many; v_call: TRBV20-1; d_call: TRBD1; cdr3_length: 15
cdr3_aa: CASSPGVVAGGFEQYF; cdr3_nt: TGTGCCAGCAGTCCCGGGGTGGTAGCGGGAGGTTTCGAGCAGTACTTC; j_call: TRBJ2-7; clone_size: NA; v_call: TRBV12-3/TRBV12-4; d_call: TRBD2; cdr3_length: 16
cdr3_aa: CASSGAAEQYF; cdr3_nt: TGTGCCAGCAGCGGAGCCGCCGAGCAGTACTTC; j_call: TRBJ2-7; clone_size: NA; v_call: TRBV5-4; d_call: NA; cdr3_length: 11
cdr3_aa: CATSDPPASGEQFF; cdr3_nt: TGTGCCACCAGTGATCCCCCCGCGTCCGGGGAGCAGTTCTTC; j_call: TRBJ2-1; clone_size: many; v_call: TRBV24-1; d_call: NA; cdr3_length: 14
cdr3_aa: CASSQKDSSYRTAGKETQYF; cdr3_nt: TGTGCCAGCAGCCAAAAGGACTCCTCATATCGGACAGCGGGGAAAGAGACCCAGTACTTC; j_call: TRBJ2-5; clone_size: many; v_call: TRBV7-3; d_call: NA; cdr3_length: 20
cdr3_aa: CASSLSGLRGDNEQFF; cdr3_nt: TGTGCCAGCAGTTTATCTGGTCTTCGGGGGGACAATGAGCAGTTCTTC; j_call: TRBJ2-1; clone_size: many; v_call: TRBV27; d_call: TRBD2; cdr3_length: 16
cdr3_aa: CASSIRYRFWDTEAFF; cdr3_nt: TGTGCCAGTAGTATTAGATACCGATTTTGGGACACTGAAGCTTTCTTT; j_call: TRBJ1-1; clone_size: NA; v_call: TRBV19; d_call: NA; cdr3_length: 16
cdr3_aa: CASRRQGGEKLFF; cdr3_nt: TGTGCCAGCAGACGACAGGGTGGAGAAAAACTGTTTTTT; j_call: TRBJ1-4; clone_size: many; v_call: TRBV6-1; d_call: TRBD1; cdr3_length: 13
cdr3_aa: CASSGSWAANEQFF; cdr3_nt: TGTGCCAGCAGTGGTTCCTGGGCCGCCAATGAGCAGTTCTTC; j_call: TRBJ2-1; clone_size: many; v_call: TRBV9; d_call: NA; cdr3_length: 14
cdr3_aa: CASSPRKGSSYEQYF; cdr3_nt: TGTGCCAGCAGTCCAAGGAAAGGGTCCTCCTACGAGCAGTACTTC; j_call: TRBJ2-7; clone_size: many; v_call: TRBV11-2; d_call: NA; cdr3_length: 15
cdr3_aa: CASRPQGVETGELFF; cdr3_nt: TGTGCCAGCAGACCCCAGGGAGTAGAAACCGGGGAGCTGTTTTTT; j_call: TRBJ2-2; clone_size: NA; v_call: TRBV27; d_call: NA; cdr3_length: 15
cdr3_aa: CATSDSGTAGDTGELFF; cdr3_nt: TGTGCCACCAGTGATTCTGGGACCGCCGGAGACACCGGGGAGCTGTTTTTT; j_call: TRBJ2-2; clone_size: NA; v_call: TRBV24-1; d_call: NA; cdr3_length: 17
cdr3_aa: CASSRMTGQTAQNYGYTF; cdr3_nt: TGCGCCAGCAGCCGGATGACAGGGCAGACCGCCCAAAACTATGGCTACACCTTC; j_call: TRBJ1-2; clone_size: many; v_call: TRBV5-1; d_call: TRBD1; cdr3_length: 18
cdr3_aa: CASSSGQSPLREQYF; cdr3_nt: TGTGCCAGCAGCTCCGGACAGTCCCCCCTGAGGGAGCAGTACTTC; j_call: TRBJ2-7; clone_size: many; v_call: TRBV11-2; d_call: NA; cdr3_length: 15
cdr3_aa: CATSTQGVTDTQYF; cdr3_nt: TGTGCCACCAGCACCCAGGGAGTTACAGATACGCAGTATTTT; j_call: TRBJ2-3; clone_size: NA; v_call: TRBV15; d_call: NA; cdr3_length: 14
cdr3_aa: CAWSSQGWNEKLFF; cdr3_nt: TGTGCCTGGAGTTCACAGGGTTGGAACGAAAAACTGTTTTTT; j_call: TRBJ1-4; clone_size: once; v_call: TRBV30; d_call: NA; cdr3_length: 14
cdr3_aa: CSANSGGGGETQYF; cdr3_nt: TGCAGTGCTAATAGCGGAGGAGGAGGGGAGACCCAGTACTTC; j_call: TRBJ2-5; clone_size: many; v_call: TRBV20-1; d_call: NA; cdr3_length: 14
cdr3_aa: CSATMAGGGETQYF; cdr3_nt: TGCAGTGCCACAATGGCCGGGGGCGGAGAGACCCAGTACTTC; j_call: TRBJ2-5; clone_size: many; v_call: TRBV20-1; d_call: NA; cdr3_length: 14
cdr3_aa: CASSSYRGGNQPQHF; cdr3_nt: TGTGCCAGCAGTTCTTACAGGGGGGGGAATCAGCCCCAGCATTTT; j_call: TRBJ1-5; clone_size: NA; v_call: TRBV28; d_call: TRBD1; cdr3_length: 15
cdr3_aa: CASSLFMGNTEAFF; cdr3_nt: TGTGCCAGCAGTTTATTTATGGGGAACACTGAAGCTTTCTTT; j_call: TRBJ1-1; clone_size: many; v_call: TRBV28; d_call: NA; cdr3_length: 14
cdr3_aa: CASSKAGVNTEAFF; cdr3_nt: TGTGCCAGCAGCAAAGCAGGGGTGAACACTGAAGCTTTCTTT; j_call: TRBJ1-1; clone_size: many; v_call: TRBV9; d_call: NA; cdr3_length: 14
cdr3_aa: CASSRPGETQYF; cdr3_nt: TGTGCCAGCAGCCGACCCGGGGAGACCCAGTACTTC; j_call: TRBJ2-5; clone_size: NA; v_call: TRBV7-3; d_call: NA; cdr3_length: 12
cdr3_aa: CSVEGPGGVEQFF; cdr3_nt: TGCAGCGTTGAAGGTCCGGGGGGGGTTGAGCAGTTCTTC; j_call: TRBJ2-1; clone_size: many; v_call: TRBV29-1; d_call: TRBD2; cdr3_length: 13
cdr3_aa: CASGLIGGFNTGELFF; cdr3_nt: TGTGCTAGTGGTTTGATCGGGGGGTTTAACACCGGGGAGCTGTTTTTT; j_call: TRBJ2-2; clone_size: many; v_call: TRBV12-5; d_call: TRBD2; cdr3_length: 16
cdr3_aa: CASSLLGLDTQYF; cdr3_nt: TGTGCCAGCAGCTTACTCGGACTGGATACGCAGTATTTT; j_call: TRBJ2-3; clone_size: many; v_call: TRBV7-9; d_call: NA; cdr3_length: 13
cdr3_aa: CASSLLQGTKNIQYF; cdr3_nt: TGTGCCAGCAGCCTTCTACAGGGGACCAAAAACATTCAGTACTTC; j_call: TRBJ2-4; clone_size: NA; v_call: TRBV5-6; d_call: TRBD1; cdr3_length: 15
cdr3_aa: CSAPDRPRGPYNEQFF; cdr3_nt: TGCAGTGCTCCTGATAGGCCCAGGGGGCCTTACAATGAGCAGTTCTTC; j_call: TRBJ2-1; clone_size: many; v_call: TRBV20-1; d_call: TRBD1; cdr3_length: 16
cdr3_aa: CASSDGGRMNTEAFF; cdr3_nt: TGTGCCAGCAGTGACGGGGGTCGGATGAACACTGAAGCTTTCTTT; j_call: TRBJ1-1; clone_size: many; v_call: TRBV6-1; d_call: NA; cdr3_length: 15
cdr3_aa: CASSLRGQSGYGYTF; cdr3_nt: TGTGCCAGCAGCCTAAGGGGCCAATCTGGCTATGGCTACACCTTC; j_call: TRBJ1-2; clone_size: NA; v_call: TRBV7-2; d_call: NA; cdr3_length: 15
cdr3_aa: CASSELQASNQPQHF; cdr3_nt: TGTGCCAGCAGTGAACTACAGGCTAGCAATCAGCCCCAGCATTTT; j_call: TRBJ1-5; clone_size: NA; v_call: TRBV6-1; d_call: NA; cdr3_length: 15
cdr3_aa: CASSRNTRGETQYF; cdr3_nt: TGTGCCAGCAGCCGCAATACTCGTGGAGAGACCCAGTACTTC; j_call: TRBJ2-5; clone_size: NA; v_call: TRBV4-2; d_call: NA; cdr3_length: 14
cdr3_aa: CASSIDPGGRDEQYF; cdr3_nt: TGTGCCAGTAGTATAGATCCAGGGGGAAGAGACGAGCAGTACTTC; j_call: TRBJ2-7; clone_size: many; v_call: TRBV19; d_call: TRBD1; cdr3_length: 15
cdr3_aa: CASSSSTGASLETQYF; cdr3_nt: TGTGCCAGCAGTTCCTCCACTGGGGCTAGTTTGGAGACCCAGTACTTC; j_call: TRBJ2-5; clone_size: many; v_call: TRBV12-3/TRBV12-4; d_call: NA; cdr3_length: 16
cdr3_aa: CASSLAIAGLVFNEQFF; cdr3_nt: TGTGCCAGCAGCTTAGCGATAGCGGGACTAGTATTCAATGAGCAGTTCTTC; j_call: TRBJ2-1; clone_size: many; v_call: TRBV7-2; d_call: TRBD2; cdr3_length: 17
cdr3_aa: CASSMIRDLGTDTQYF; cdr3_nt: TGTGCCAGCAGTATGATCCGGGACCTGGGGACAGATACGCAGTATTTT; j_call: TRBJ2-3; clone_size: NA; v_call: TRBV3-1; d_call: NA; cdr3_length: 16
cdr3_aa: CASSPLGANTEAFF; cdr3_nt: TGTGCCAGCAGCCCCCTCGGGGCTAACACTGAAGCTTTCTTT; j_call: TRBJ1-1; clone_size: many; v_call: TRBV7-9; d_call: NA; cdr3_length: 14
cdr3_aa: CSAPRGLAGVSYNEQFF; cdr3_nt: TGCAGTGCGCCCCGGGGACTAGCGGGAGTATCCTACAATGAGCAGTTCTTC; j_call: TRBJ2-1; clone_size: NA; v_call: TRBV20-1; d_call: TRBD2; cdr3_length: 17